This is a list of T cell receptor beta chains from one sample in a study of early stage breast cancer tumors. Clones were read by immunoSEQ multiplex PCR, and TCRdb kept only the in-frame ones, dropping some. Here the sample spans about 70,000 clones, approximately 80% being singletons. The sequenced sample was blood. The source is a person between 35 and 49 years old with breast cancer. Each CDR3 is given with its conserved first and last residue. The D gene is left open where the match is weak. Size values are once, few and many counts, or a class for expanded clones, and some rows have none.

abundance	v_gene	j_gene	d_gene	CDR3aa	CDR3nt
few	TRBV18	TRBJ1-1	-	CASSTAGTPIGAFF	TGTGCCAGCTCAACTGCCGGGACGCCCATCGGAGCTTTCTTT
once	TRBV10-2	TRBJ2-1	-	CASSERGSYNEQFF	TGCGCCAGCAGTGAGCGGGGCTCCTACAATGAGCAGTTCTTC
-	TRBV12-5	TRBJ1-2	TRBD1	CASATLGTELNYGYTF	TGTGCTAGTGCCACCCTAGGGACAGAGCTAAACTATGGCTACACCTTC
-	TRBV30	TRBJ2-7	TRBD1	CAWLDRGSTYEQYF	TGTGCCTGGCTAGACAGGGGCTCGACCTACGAGCAGTACTTC
-	TRBV7-2	TRBJ2-3	-	CASSLQWGTDTQYF	TGTGCCAGCAGCTTACAATGGGGGACAGATACGCAGTATTTT
-	TRBV4-1	TRBJ2-5	TRBD1	CASSQDLVPGGETQYF	TGCGCCAGCAGCCAAGATCTGGTCCCAGGGGGAGAGACCCAGTACTTC
few	TRBV5-1	TRBJ2-3	-	CASSGESGHTQYF	TGCGCCAGCAGCGGGGAAAGCGGGCATACGCAGTATTTT
-	TRBV5-4	TRBJ2-1	-	CASSFNNEQFF	TGTGCCAGCAGCTTCAACAATGAGCAGTTCTTC
-	TRBV19	TRBJ2-4	-	CASRPGGGNIQYF	TGTGCCAGCCGACCCGGGGGCGGAAACATTCAGTACTTC
-	TRBV9	TRBJ1-5	-	CASSPAGTGESPQHF	TGTGCCAGCAGCCCGGCCGGGACTGGCGAATCGCCCCAGCATTTT
-	TRBV7-9	TRBJ2-5	TRBD2	CASSLASGRTQYF	TGTGCCAGCAGCTTAGCTAGCGGGAGGACCCAGTACTTC
-	TRBV6-6	TRBJ2-1	TRBD1	CASSPPRTGAGEQFF	TGTGCCAGCAGTCCCCCCAGGACAGGGGCCGGTGAGCAGTTCTTC
-	TRBV18	TRBJ1-1	TRBD1	CASSPTEGANTEAFF	TGTGCCAGCTCACCAACTGAGGGGGCCAACACTGAAGCTTTCTTT
-	TRBV5-1	TRBJ1-4	TRBD1	CASSLTGQGAISTNEKLFF	TGCGCCAGCAGCTTAACGGGACAGGGGGCAATTTCAACTAATGAAAAACTGTTTTTT
-	TRBV28	TRBJ1-5	TRBD1	CASSLRGPTPNSNQPQHF	TGTGCCAGCAGTTTAAGGGGGCCCACGCCAAATAGCAATCAGCCCCAGCATTTT
once	TRBV7-3	TRBJ1-3	-	CASSLNSGWGNTIYF	TGTGCCAGCAGCTTAAACTCAGGGTGGGGAAACACCATATATTTT
-	TRBV30	TRBJ2-5	-	CAWSELAPGTQYF	TGTGCCTGGAGCGAGCTAGCTCCGGGGACCCAGTACTTC
once	TRBV9	TRBJ2-3	-	CASSVDGSWADTQYF	TGTGCCAGCAGCGTAGATGGCTCTTGGGCAGATACGCAGTATTTT
-	TRBV4-2	TRBJ2-7	-	CASSQLVRGRKGEQYF	TGTGCCAGCAGCCAGCTGGTCAGGGGACGAAAAGGCGAGCAGTACTTC
-	TRBV7-8	TRBJ2-3	-	CASSSASADTQYF	TGTGCCAGCAGCTCGGCGAGCGCAGATACGCAGTATTTT
-	TRBV27	TRBJ1-2	TRBD1	CASSLKRGPNYGYTF	TGTGCCAGCAGTTTAAAGAGGGGGCCTAACTATGGCTACACCTTC
-	TRBV7-9	TRBJ2-7	TRBD2	CASSFFAGVNEQYF	TGTGCCAGCAGCTTTTTCGCGGGAGTAAACGAGCAGTACTTC
-	TRBV7-3	TRBJ2-3	TRBD1	CASSLRDRARDTQYF	TGTGCCAGCAGCCTAAGGGACAGGGCAAGGGATACGCAGTATTTT
-	TRBV28	TRBJ2-1	TRBD2	CASSGGSLSSYNEQFF	TGTGCCAGCAGCGGGGGGTCTTTGAGCTCCTACAATGAGCAGTTCTTC
-	TRBV11-2	TRBJ1-2	-	CASSQTGSRSAGGYTF	TGTGCCAGCAGCCAGACGGGCAGCCGATCAGCCGGCGGCTACACCTTC
-	TRBV28	TRBJ2-1	TRBD2	CASSLIMTSGKDYNEQFF	TGTGCCAGCAGTCTTATTATGACTAGCGGAAAGGATTACAATGAGCAGTTCTTC
-	TRBV28	TRBJ1-1	-	CASSSPSFGRTEAFF	TGTGCCAGCAGTTCCCCTAGTTTCGGAAGAACTGAAGCTTTCTTT
-	TRBV28	TRBJ2-7	TRBD2	CASSLGAGGLPYEQYF	TGTGCCAGCAGTTTAGGAGCGGGAGGGCTTCCTTACGAGCAGTACTTC
-	TRBV6-5	TRBJ1-1	-	CASSESPEGTEAFF	TGTGCCAGCAGTGAATCCCCGGAGGGCACTGAAGCTTTCTTT
once	TRBV28	TRBJ2-7	TRBD1	CASSSPGQAYEQYF	TGTGCCAGCAGCTCCCCCGGACAGGCCTACGAGCAGTACTTC
medium-sized	TRBV2	TRBJ2-3	-	CASSSGTDTQYF	TGTGCCAGCAGTAGCGGCACAGATACGCAGTATTTT
-	TRBV27	TRBJ2-3	-	CASSIRGLDTQYF	TGTGCCAGCAGTATTCGGGGGTTGGATACGCAGTATTTT
-	TRBV27	TRBJ2-1	TRBD1	CASSFSLGQGWGEQFF	TGTGCCAGCAGTTTCTCCCTAGGACAGGGATGGGGTGAGCAGTTCTTC
-	TRBV28	TRBJ2-7	-	CASSLTTPPYEQYF	TGTGCCAGCAGTTTAACCACTCCACCCTACGAGCAGTACTTC
-	TRBV5-6	TRBJ2-7	TRBD2	CASSLAVSGAYEQYF	TGTGCCAGCAGCTTGGCAGTTAGCGGGGCCTACGAGCAGTACTTC
few	TRBV21-1	TRBJ1-2	-	CASSKSLGDSDYGYTF	TGTGCCAGCAGCAAATCGTTGGGGGACTCAGACTATGGCTACACCTTC
-	TRBV18	TRBJ1-1	-	CASSPRRGGDLVTEAFF	TGTGCCAGCTCACCCCGAAGGGGAGGGGATCTGGTGACTGAAGCTTTCTTT